This entry lists 22 T cell receptor beta chains sequenced from one sample in a study of shared clonotypes between healthy human individuals. Clones were sequenced by immunoSEQ multiplex PCR, and TCRdb holds only the in-frame ones, with some missing. The repertoire consists of some 740,000 clones, with about 92% occurring once and the leading ten covering under 30%. CD45RO negativity and positive selection for CCR7 defined naive CD8 cells, a population that excluded terminally differentiated effector memory CD45RA+ cells. The sample was naive CD8+ T cells sorted from blood. The receptors shown here come from a young man in good health.

V is TRBV6-5 and J is TRBJ2-1; no reliable D call. The CDR3 spans 13 residues. The germline V gene has CDR1 MNHEY and CDR2 SVGAGI. The germline V and J ends were trimmed by 2 bases and 5 bases, with 7 bases remaining between them. The CDR3 is CASSYGRDNEQFF. In nucleotides, the CDR3 is TGTGCCAGCAGTTACGGCCGGGACAATGAGCAGTTCTTC.

This clone has only one observation. This rearrangement joins TRBV6-6 to TRBJ2-1; TRBD2 matches 10 bases. Germline CDR1 and CDR2: MNHNY and SVGAGI (reference sequence). V shed 2 bases and J 3 bases; nucleotides not matched to a gene: 1. This CDR3 comprises 15 residues. The CDR3 DNA reads as TGTGCCAGCAGTTACGGACTAGCGGACTACAATGAGCAGTTCTTC. It yields the protein CASSYGLADYNEQFF.

The chain joins TRBV6-4 to TRBJ2-3; 10 bases line up with TRBD2. This CDR3 has 16 amino acids. Losses at the gene ends were 4 bases for V and 1 base for J; bases not matched to a gene: 5. Looked up from germline, CDR1 is MRHNA and CDR2 is SNTAGT. The CDR3 DNA sequence: TGTGCCAGCAGTGTTACCGGGACTAGCGGCACAGATACGCAGTATTTT. Translating gives CASSVTGTSGTDTQYF.

This chain joins TRBV9 and TRBJ2-1; 13 bases line up with TRBD2. The CDR3 has 17 amino acids. V shed 2 bases and J 3 bases; nucleotides not matched to a gene: 5. Germline V gene data show CDR1 as SGDLS and CDR2 as YYNGEE. The chain's CDR3 is CASSVKGTSGIYNEQFF. In DNA, the CDR3 is TGTGCCAGCAGCGTTAAAGGGACTAGCGGGATCTACAATGAGCAGTTCTTC.

On this clone: Other DNA sequences of this sample code for an identical CDR3. V usage is TRBV11-2 and J usage is TRBJ2-7, with 9 bases matching TRBD2. CDR1 is SGHAT and CDR2 is FQNNGV in the germline V gene. The CDR3 consists of 15 residues. J lost 1 base, V lost 1 base, and 2 bases had no gene match. CDR3 region: CASSLGLAASYEQYF. The CDR3 DNA is TGTGCCAGCAGCTTAGGACTAGCGGCATCCTACGAGCAGTACTTC.

The V call is TRBV7-9, the J call TRBJ2-7; perhaps TRBD2 as D (5 bases). CDR1 and CDR2 (germline): SEHNR, FQNEAQ (reference sequence). The CDR3 is 11 amino acids. Trimming took off 4 bases at V and 13 bases at J, with 14 bases between the two ends. CDR3 region: CASSSSSYSYF. The CDR3 DNA reads as TGTGCCAGCAGCTCGTCTAGCTATAGCTACTTC.

The rearrangement uses TRBV29-1 and TRBJ2-2; 10 bases match TRBD1. J lost 2 bases, V lost 5 bases, and 2 bases had no gene match. This CDR3 region has 14 residues. The germline gives CDR1 SQVTM, CDR2 ANQGSEA. The CDR3 region has the DNA TGCAGCGTTTGGGACAGGGGTAACACCGGGGAGCTGTTTTTT. This sequence encodes CSVWDRGNTGELFF.

J is TRBJ2-1 and V is TRBV2, with 7 nucleotides matching TRBD1. CDR3 length equals 15 residues. Germline V gene sequence: CDR1 SNHLY, CDR2 FYNNEI. With V trimmed by 1 base and J by 7 bases, 7 bases remained unmatched. CDR3 in DNA: TGTGCCAGCAGTGAAGGACAGGGTGACGGGAATGAGCAGTTCTTC. Its protein product is CASSEGQGDGNEQFF.

In regard to this clone: The same CDR3 also results from other DNA sequences found in this sample. The chain has TRBV10-3 and TRBJ1-1; no firm D call. The V gene lost 0 bases and the J gene lost 7 bases, with 6 bases spanning the gap. The CDR3 is made up of 12 amino acids. CDR1 and CDR2 (germline): ENHRY, SYGVKD. CDR3 DNA sequence: TGTGCCATCAGTGAGTCCAGCCTTGAAGCTTTCTTT. Residues: CAISESSLEAFF.

The V call is TRBV15, the J call TRBJ1-1; TRBD1 matches 7 bases. CDR1 LNHNV and CDR2 YYDKDF come from the germline V gene (reference sequence). Germline trimming cut 1 base from V and 0 bases from J; bases unmatched to any gene: 2. The CDR3 has 15 amino acids. CDR3 sequence (DNA): TGTGCCACCAGCAGAGCGGGACAGCTGAACACTGAAGCTTTCTTT. It is translated as CATSRAGQLNTEAFF.

The chain combines TRBV27 with TRBJ2-7; D is possibly TRBD1 (6 bases). V was trimmed by 7 bases and J by 7 bases, leaving 17 bases between them. Per the germline V gene, CDR1 is MNHEY and CDR2 is SMNVEV (reference sequence). The CDR3 is 13 residues long. As DNA, the CDR3 is TGTGCCAGCAACCGGGCAGGGGTGAGGGAGCAGTACTTC. Translated, it gives CASNRAGVREQYF.

V is TRBV28 and J is TRBJ2-5, with D possibly being TRBD2 (5 bases). The CDR3 extends over 15 amino acids. The V end was cut by 2 bases, the J end by 3 bases, with 13 bases between. CDR1 is MDHEN and CDR2 is SYDVKM in the germline V gene. The CDR3 DNA follows: TGTGCCAGCAGTTTAAGTCTAGCAGAGAAAGAGACCCAGTACTTC. The encoded protein is CASSLSLAEKETQYF. The full variable domain, its missing parts supplied by reference TRBV28 and TRBJ2-5, is DVKVTQSSRYLVKRTGEKVFLECVQDMDHENMFWYRQDPGLGLRLIYFSYDVKMKEKGDIPEGYSVSREKKERFSLILESASTNQTSMYLCASSLSLAEKETQYFGPGTRLLVL.

This sequence joins TRBV5-8 and TRBJ2-7; D is unclear. Trimming took off 6 bases at V and 2 bases at J, with 6 bases between the two ends. CDR3 length: 11 amino acids. Germline V gene lookup returns CDR1 SGHTS and CDR2 YDEGEE. The CDR3 region is CASTLAYEQYF. The CDR3 DNA reads as TGTGCCAGCACCCTAGCCTACGAGCAGTACTTC.

This chain uses TRBV19 with TRBJ1-1; 7 bases match TRBD1. The CDR3 is made up of 15 amino acids. V was pared by 4 bases and J by 0 bases, with 5 bases of the junction left unmatched. Germline V gene data show CDR1 as LNHDA and CDR2 as SQIVND (reference sequence). The CDR3 region is CASSTGGQLNTEAFF. The CDR3 bases are TGTGCCAGTAGTACCGGGGGACAGCTGAACACTGAAGCTTTCTTT.

Remarks on this clone: Other DNA variants within this sample encode the same CDR3. The CDR3 loop reads CASSSGTDPYEQYF. The CDR3 coding sequence is TGTGCCAGCAGTTCAGGGACAGACCCCTACGAGCAGTACTTC. The chain is built from TRBV28 and TRBJ2-7; 7 nucleotides agree with TRBD1. The CDR3 is made up of 14 amino acids. The trim removed 4 bases at V and 2 bases at J, leaving 5 bases unmatched. Germline V gives CDR1 MDHEN, CDR2 SYDVKM.

The J gene is TRBJ1-2, the V gene TRBV19, with 9 bases matching TRBD1. The germline gives CDR1 LNHDA, CDR2 SQIVND (reference sequence). This CDR3 spans 13 amino acids. V trimming: 7 bases; J trimming: 3 bases; junction bases outside the gene matches: 3. CDR3 in DNA: TGTGCCAGTAAGACAGGGGGGGACTATGGCTACACCTTC. Encoded protein: CASKTGGDYGYTF.

The chain links TRBV4-1 to TRBJ2-7; maybe TRBD1 (6 bases). This CDR3 has 14 amino acids. V lost 4 bases, J lost 6 bases, and 16 bases lay in between. The germline V gene encodes CDR1 MGHRA and CDR2 YSYEKL. The chain's CDR3 is CASSPIIGDIEQYF. As DNA, the CDR3 is TGCGCCAGCAGCCCCATCATCGGGGACATCGAGCAGTACTTC.

The chain joins TRBV6-1 to TRBJ2-7; TRBD1 is a possible D gene (6 bases). Trimming took off 3 bases at V and 7 bases at J, with 16 bases between the two ends. CDR1 and CDR2 (germline): MNHNS, SASEGT. The CDR3 extends over 14 amino acids. The CDR3 bases are TGTGCCAGCAGTGACCAGACAGGAGTTTGGGAGCAGTACTTC. It is translated as CASSDQTGVWEQYF.

The chain uses TRBV4-3 and TRBJ2-1; TRBD1 is a possible D gene (5 bases). CDR1 LGHNA and CDR2 YSLEER come from the germline V gene. Trimming took off 4 bases at V and 0 bases at J, with 13 bases between the two ends. This CDR3 has 16 residues. This CDR3 reads CASSRRQSGSYNEQFF. DNA for the CDR3: TGCGCCAGCAGCCGCCGACAGTCCGGCTCCTACAATGAGCAGTTCTTC.

This chain joins TRBV10-2 and TRBJ2-7, with D uncertain. Germline-derived CDR1 and CDR2 are WSHSY and SAAADI. The CDR3 sequence is 13 residues long. V lost 3 bases and J lost 2, with 8 bases in between. The CDR3, as DNA: TGCGCCAGCAGTGATTTCTCTCCCTACGAGCAGTACTTC. Amino acids: CASSDFSPYEQYF.

The gene calls are TRBV21-1 and TRBJ2-1; the table's D call, TRBD2, has no DNA check behind it. TRBV21-1 is a listed pseudogene. The CDR3 is 19 residues long. CDR3 bases: TGTGCCAGCAGCTCTCCTCCGGGACTAGCGGGCGCCCTGTGGGATGAGCAGTTCTTC. Translated: CASSSPPGLAGALWDEQFF.

The chain carries TRBV11-2 and TRBJ1-4; D is possibly TRBD1 (6 bases). The V end lost 4 bases, the J end lost 8 bases, and 17 bases lay between the germline ends. This CDR3 contains 15 residues. Germline V CDR1 and CDR2: SGHAT, FQNNGV. CDR3 nucleotides: TGTGCCAGCAGCTATGGTTGGGGGGCATTCGAAAAACTGTTTTTT. Its translation is CASSYGWGAFEKLFF.